The 27 T cell receptor beta chains in this list originate from one sample, sequenced in a study of T cells after yellow fever vaccination. Via MiXCR, TCRdb re-called the 5' RACE reads, giving one row per CDR3 protein. This sample has some 320,000 distinct CDR3 sequences, with over 4% found just once. The material sequenced was PBMCs, taken 5 days after the yellow fever booster vaccination. The receptors were gathered from a man aged 18 to 35 who received the YFV17D yellow fever vaccine.

The chain has TRBV19 and TRBJ1-1, with 7 bases aligning to TRBD1. The germline CDR1 and CDR2 sequences are LNHDA and SQIVND (reference sequence). This CDR3 contains 13 residues. Trimming took 7 bases from V and 5 from J; bases not matched to a gene: 7. In DNA form, the CDR3 reads TGTGCCAGTAATAAGGGGGCGAATACTGAAGCTTTCTTT. This translates into CASNKGANTEAFF.

This clonotype was observed a few times. The J gene is TRBJ1-1, the V gene TRBV14, with TRBD1 as a possible D gene (5 bases). Trimming took off 1 base at V and 1 base at J, with 10 bases between the two ends. The CDR3 is 15 amino acids. Germline CDR1 is SGHDN and CDR2 is FVKESK. CDR3 DNA: TGTGCCAGCAGCCAAGGAGCAGGGCGGAACACTGAAGCTTTCTTT. Its translation is CASSQGAGRNTEAFF.

The genes are TRBV5-4 and TRBJ2-3, with 8 bases identical to TRBD1. The germline V gene encodes CDR1 SGHNT and CDR2 YYREEE (reference sequence). After removal of 5 bases from V and 1 base from J, the junction contained 3 bases not matched to a gene. The CDR3 loop spans 14 amino acids. In DNA form, the CDR3 reads TGTGCCAGCAGATTGACAGGGGGCACAGATACGCAGTATTTT. Translated: CASRLTGGTDTQYF.

This clonotype was detected a few times. The V and J genes are TRBV28 and TRBJ2-3; TRBD1 aligns across 9 bases. Germline lookup yields CDR1 MDHEN and CDR2 SYDVKM. J lost 4 bases, V lost 9 bases, and 5 bases had no gene match. This CDR3 is 13 amino acids long. The CDR3 nucleotides read TGTGCCAGTAAGACAGGGGGTCCAGATACGCAGTATTTT. It specifies CASKTGGPDTQYF. Drawing the rest from reference TRBV28 and TRBJ2-3, the complete variable domain is DVKVTQSSRYLVKRTGEKVFLECVQDMDHENMFWYRQDPGLGLRLIYFSYDVKMKEKGDIPEGYSVSREKKERFSLILESASTNQTSMYLCASKTGGPDTQYFGPGTRLTVL.

At least ten counts were recorded for this clonotype. The rearrangement uses TRBV27 and TRBJ2-2; D is ambiguous. The CDR3 runs to 14 residues. The germline V gene has CDR1 MNHEY and CDR2 SMNVEV (reference sequence). V was cut by 2 bases and J by 1 base, with 5 bases left in between. The CDR3 nucleotides read TGTGCCAGCAGTTTAGTGCGGAACACCGGGGAGCTGTTTTTT. It is translated as CASSLVRNTGELFF.

J is TRBJ2-5 and V is TRBV5-1; D gene uncertain. Germline CDR1 and CDR2: SGHRS and YFSETQ. The CDR3 loop spans 13 amino acids. The V and J ends lost 2 bases and 1 base respectively, with 6 bases between them. CDR3 loop: CASSFALQETQYF. DNA for the CDR3: TGCGCCAGCAGCTTTGCCCTCCAAGAGACCCAGTACTTC.

At least ten counts were recorded for this clonotype. The chain uses TRBV27 and TRBJ2-3; D possibly corresponds to TRBD1 (5 bases). The germline V and J ends were trimmed by 4 bases and 5 bases, with 13 bases remaining between them. Germline CDR1 reads MNHEY; CDR2 reads SMNVEV (reference sequence). The CDR3 loop spans 14 amino acids. The CDR3 region is CASSSRGIRDTQYF. As DNA, the CDR3 is TGTGCCAGCAGTTCTAGGGGCATAAGAGATACGCAGTATTTT.

This clonotype was found many times. The chain joins TRBV5-1 to TRBJ1-6; tentative D call: TRBD1 (5 bases). V was shortened by 4 bases and J by 6 bases, with 11 bases between the two germline ends. This CDR3 region has 14 residues. Germline V gene sequence: CDR1 SGHRS, CDR2 YFSETQ. The CDR3 nucleotides are TGCGCCAGCAGCCAAGGGGTCGGTAATTCACCCCTCCACTTT. Its protein is CASSQGVGNSPLHF.

The rearrangement joins TRBV7-3 to TRBJ2-2; no reliable D call. Looked up from germline, CDR1 is SGHTA and CDR2 is FQGTGA. This CDR3 has 13 residues. The ends were cut back, 4 bases at V and 3 bases at J, with 6 bases in the middle. The CDR3 nucleotides are TGTGCCAGCAGCTCCACCCACACCGGGGAGCTGTTTTTT. Its translation: CASSSTHTGELFF.

A few counts support this clonotype. The chain employs TRBV9 and TRBJ1-3, with D unclear. CDR3 size: 13 residues. The V end was cut by 6 bases, the J end by 7 bases, with 14 bases between. Germline-derived CDR1 and CDR2 are SGDLS and YYNGEE. The CDR3 DNA sequence: TGTGCCAGCAACAAGGAGAACGGCAACACCATATATTTT. It yields the protein CASNKENGNTIYF.

This clonotype showed up many times. The chain is built from TRBV18 and TRBJ1-6; weak D call: TRBD1 (6 bases). The V and J ends lost 4 bases and 6 bases respectively, with 13 bases between them. This CDR3 region has 15 residues. CDR1 is KGHSH and CDR2 is LQKENI in the germline V gene. This CDR3 is CASSLSRGSNSPLHF. The CDR3 region has the DNA TGTGCCAGCTCACTTTCCAGGGGCAGTAATTCACCCCTCCACTTT.

This clonotype was detected a few times. The chain carries TRBV27 and TRBJ1-2; D is uncertain. The CDR3 spans 13 residues. The V and J ends lost 3 bases and 4 bases respectively, with 9 bases between them. Germline loops: CDR1 MNHEY, CDR2 SMNVEV (reference sequence). In nucleotides, the CDR3 is TGTGCCAGCAGTTTTGGCAGCTCCTATGGCTACACCTTC. Amino acids: CASSFGSSYGYTF.

This clonotype appeared many times. The genes are TRBV3-1 and TRBJ2-1, with 13 nucleotides matching TRBD2. With V trimmed by 4 bases and J by 8 bases, 8 bases remained unmatched. The CDR3 spans 16 residues. Germline V gene sequence: CDR1 LGHDT, CDR2 YNNKEL (reference sequence). CDR3 amino acids: CASSLAGTSGDYEQFF. The CDR3, as DNA: TGTGCCAGCAGCCTAGCCGGGACTAGCGGGGACTATGAGCAGTTCTTC.

The CDR3 DNA sequence: TGTGCCAGCTCACGGCAGGGTGGACCCCGAACTTCCTACGAGCAGTACTTC. Its translation: CASSRQGGPRTSYEQYF. This chain connects TRBV18 to TRBJ2-7, with D possibly TRBD1 on 5 matching bases. The CDR3 consists of 17 residues. V lost 4 bases and J 1 base, leaving 20 bases between the germline ends. Germline CDR1 and CDR2: KGHSH and LQKENI.

This clonotype was found a few times. The V call is TRBV5-4, the J call TRBJ1-2; D unclear. Trimming left V 1 base short and J 0 bases short, with 7 bases between. Germline V gene lookup returns CDR1 SGHNT and CDR2 YYREEE (reference sequence). This CDR3 comprises 14 residues. The CDR3 DNA sequence: TGTGCCAGCAGCTTGATGACTTCTAACTATGGCTACACCTTC. Its protein is CASSLMTSNYGYTF.

This clonotype was detected ten times or more. V is TRBV4-3 and J is TRBJ2-1; 8 positions agree with TRBD1. V was clipped by 0 bases and J by 4 bases; unmatched bases: 5. This CDR3 spans 16 amino acids. CDR1 LGHNA and CDR2 YSLEER come from the germline V gene. This chain's CDR3 is CASSQDTGGIYNEQFF. The CDR3 DNA is TGCGCCAGCAGCCAAGATACAGGGGGAATTTACAATGAGCAGTTCTTC.

The table lists this clonotype with a count of one. Relative to the germline gene, one junction end is altered; a read error may explain this. CDR3 DNA sequence: TGCGGCGTTCGGGGCCTTTACGAGCAGTACTTC. Its translation is CGVRGLYEQYF. V is TRBV29-1 and J is TRBJ2-7; D could derive from TRBD1 or TRBD2 (5 bases each). Germline CDR1 SQVTM, CDR2 ANQGSEA. The CDR3 loop spans 11 amino acids.

The V gene is TRBV6-6, the J gene TRBJ2-3; no clear D. Germline V gene data show CDR1 as MNHNY and CDR2 as SVGAGI (reference sequence). With 6 bases removed from V and 3 bases from J, the gap between germline ends came to 16 bases. The CDR3 is made up of 15 amino acids. The CDR3 DNA reads TGTGCCAGCAGCCGCTTAGAGTCGTGGACAGATACGCAGTATTTT. Amino acid sequence: CASSRLESWTDTQYF.

This chain uses TRBV20-1 with TRBJ2-7; 8 bases are a match to TRBD1. Unmatched junction bases numbered 2, after V lost 5 bases and J lost 5 bases. Germline values: CDR1 DFQATT, CDR2 SNEGSKA (reference sequence). The CDR3 is 11 amino acids. The CDR3 bases are TGCAGTGCTGACAGGGGCCACGAGCAGTACTTC. Translation gives CSADRGHEQYF.

The chain combines TRBV28 with TRBJ1-6; a possible D gene is TRBD1 (5 bases). V lost 3 bases and J lost 10, with 13 bases in between. Germline loops: CDR1 MDHEN, CDR2 SYDVKM. CDR3 size: 14 residues. This CDR3 reads CASSFPSRESPLHF. CDR3 DNA sequence: TGTGCCAGCAGTTTCCCCAGCAGGGAATCACCCCTCCACTTT. Based on the CDR3 plus reference TRBV28 and TRBJ1-6, the full variable domain is DVKVTQSSRYLVKRTGEKVFLECVQDMDHENMFWYRQDPGLGLRLIYFSYDVKMKEKGDIPEGYSVSREKKERFSLILESASTNQTSMYLCASSFPSRESPLHFGNGTRLTVT.

This clonotype has a count of ten or more. The CDR3 reads CASSSGGARTDTQYF. DNA for the CDR3: TGCGCCAGCAGCTCTGGAGGGGCTCGCACAGATACGCAGTATTTT. V is TRBV5-1 and J is TRBJ2-3, with D perhaps TRBD2 (6 bases). Germline CDR1 SGHRS, CDR2 YFSETQ. The CDR3 consists of 15 residues. Trimming left V 3 bases short and J 1 base short, with 12 bases between.

CDR3 DNA: TGTGCCAGCAGCCTCAGGGTTACCTATGGCTACACCTTC. It specifies CASSLRVTYGYTF. This chain connects TRBV5-6 to TRBJ1-2, with D possibly TRBD1 on 5 matching bases. The CDR3 sequence is 13 residues long. V lost 4 bases to trimming and J lost 4 bases, with 11 bases between them. The V gene's germline CDR1 is SGHDT and CDR2 YYEEEE.

This clonotype was seen repeatedly, ten times or more. CDR3 protein: CASSLTENSYEQYF. CDR3 DNA sequence: TGTGCCAGCAGCTTAACAGAAAACTCCTACGAGCAGTACTTC. The chain recombines TRBV7-9 with TRBJ2-7; no clear D. V lost 2 bases and J lost 0, with 8 bases in between. The CDR3 loop spans 14 amino acids. Germline CDR1 SEHNR, CDR2 FQNEAQ (reference sequence).

This clonotype was detected only a few times. The J gene is TRBJ2-3, the V gene TRBV7-2; D assignment may be TRBD1 or TRBD2 (6 bases each). CDR3 length: 14 amino acids. Trimming removed 5 bases from V and 5 bases from J, with 14 bases in between. Per germline, CDR1 SGHTA and CDR2 FQGNSA. The CDR3 nucleotides read TGTGCCAGCAGCCAGTCGGGGGCCGGAGATACGCAGTATTTT. Translating gives CASSQSGAGDTQYF.

This clonotype was found a few times. The CDR3 DNA reads as TGTGCCAGCAGCCAGGGACAGGGGCTAAATCAGCCCCAGCATTTT. Residues: CASSQGQGLNQPQHF. The chain uses TRBV7-9 and TRBJ1-5; 10 nucleotides match TRBD1. Germline assignment: CDR1 SEHNR and CDR2 FQNEAQ (reference sequence). Germline trimming cut 5 bases from V and 4 bases from J; bases unmatched to any gene: 5. The CDR3 covers 15 residues. Looking up the rest from reference TRBV7-9 and TRBJ1-5 gives the full variable domain: DTGVSQNPRHKITKRGQNVTFRCDPISEHNRLYWYRQTLGQGPEFLTYFQNEAQLEKSRLLSDRFSAERPKGSFSTLEIQRTEQGDSAMYLCASSQGQGLNQPQHFGDGTRLSIL.

This clonotype was found many times. The chain employs TRBV13 and TRBJ2-5; 13 bases map to TRBD2. From germline, CDR1 is PRHDT and CDR2 FYEKMQ (reference sequence). Trimming took 6 bases from V and 5 from J; bases not matched to a gene: 3. This CDR3 is 14 amino acids long. As DNA, the CDR3 is TGTGCCAGCAGGACTAGCGGGGGGCTCGAGACCCAGTACTTC. This sequence encodes CASRTSGGLETQYF.

Comments on this clonotype: One junction end does not reproduce the germline sequence, and a read error may be involved. This chain joins TRBV6-2 or TRBV6-3 and TRBJ2-1, with 12 bases that match TRBD2. CDR3 length equals 16 residues. Germline V gives CDR1 MNHEY, CDR2 SVGEGT. This chain's CDR3 is CASSYDSTSGGACVVF. DNA for the CDR3: TGTGCCAGCAGTTATGATTCGACTAGCGGGGGAGCATGTGTGGTCTTC.